The sequence of this T cell receptor beta chain was determined in a study of blood T cell repertoires in COVID-19. How the authors handled the data: Estimation of nucleated cell counts was performed using reference gene primer amplification. TCRdb's copy holds only in-frame clones and misses some; the assay was immunoSEQ multiplex PCR. For V, J and clone size, that table is used; D and trimming come from the DNA. The table has about 220,000 clones, about four fifths seen once. CDR1 is LNHDA, CDR2 SQIVND, per germline (reference sequence). The CDR3 is made up of 14 amino acids. Trimming at V came to 5 bases and at J to 4 bases, leaving 3 bases not matched to a gene.

V gene TRBV19 combines with J gene TRBJ2-1; 9 bases fit TRBD1. This clonotype originated in a woman aged 30 to 39 who had recovered from COVID-19. Material: peripheral blood. The CDR3 protein is CASSVGTGYNEQFF. CDR3 DNA sequence: TGTGCCAGTAGTGTTGGGACAGGGTACAATGAGCAGTTCTTC.